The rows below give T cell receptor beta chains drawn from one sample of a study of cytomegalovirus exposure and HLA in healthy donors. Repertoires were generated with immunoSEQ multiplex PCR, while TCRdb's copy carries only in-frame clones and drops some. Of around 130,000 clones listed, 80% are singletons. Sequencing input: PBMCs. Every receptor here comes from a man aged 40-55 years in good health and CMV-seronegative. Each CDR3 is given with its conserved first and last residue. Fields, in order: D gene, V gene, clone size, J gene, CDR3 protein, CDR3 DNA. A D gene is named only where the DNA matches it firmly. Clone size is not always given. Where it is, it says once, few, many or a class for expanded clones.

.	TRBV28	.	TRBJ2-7	CASFSASTTDYEQYF	TGTGCCAGCTTTTCCGCCTCGACTACAGATTACGAGCAGTACTTC
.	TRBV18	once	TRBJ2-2	CASSIRQAANTGELFF	TGTGCCAGCTCAATCCGACAGGCCGCGAACACCGGGGAGCTGTTTTTT
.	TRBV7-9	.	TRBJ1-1	CSSSLEVVGGIGAFF	TGTTCCAGCAGCTTAGAAGTGGTCGGAGGGATCGGGGCTTTCTTT
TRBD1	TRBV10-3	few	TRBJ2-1	CAISEFGTGVLYEQFF	TGTGCCATCAGTGAGTTTGGGACAGGGGTTTTATATGAGCAGTTCTTC
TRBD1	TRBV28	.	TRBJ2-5	CASSTPGQGSETQYF	TGTGCCAGCAGCACTCCGGGACAGGGGTCGGAGACCCAGTACTTC
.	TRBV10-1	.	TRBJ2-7	CASSESTGSSYEQYF	TGCGCCAGCAGTGAAAGTACAGGGTCGTCCTACGAGCAGTACTTC
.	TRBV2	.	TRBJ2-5	CASSAGGQETQYF	TGTGCCAGCAGTGCTGGCGGCCAAGAGACCCAGTACTTC
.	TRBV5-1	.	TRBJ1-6	CASSLDGRGSPLHF	TGCGCCAGCAGCTTGGATGGCAGGGGTTCACCCCTCCACTTT
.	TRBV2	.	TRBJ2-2	CASRDGETGELFF	TGTGCCAGCAGGGACGGGGAGACCGGGGAGCTGTTTTTT
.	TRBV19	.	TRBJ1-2	CASRKALQDGYTF	TGTGCCAGTAGGAAGGCCTTACAGGATGGCTACACCTTC
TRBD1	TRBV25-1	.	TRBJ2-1	CASSDPTGILDEQFF	TGTGCCAGCAGTGACCCGACAGGGATTCTGGATGAGCAGTTCTTC
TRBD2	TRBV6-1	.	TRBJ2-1	CASIGLAGVLNEQFF	TGTGCCAGCATTGGACTAGCGGGAGTTCTAAATGAGCAGTTCTTC
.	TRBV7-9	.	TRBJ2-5	CASSLRRGVGETQYF	TGTGCCAGCAGCTTGCGCAGGGGTGTGGGTGAGACCCAGTACTTC
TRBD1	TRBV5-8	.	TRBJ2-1	CASSLVVAGGYNEQFF	TGTGCCAGCAGCTTGGTAGTGGCAGGGGGATACAATGAGCAGTTCTTC
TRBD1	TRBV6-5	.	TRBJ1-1	CASGTGGVNTEAFF	TGTGCCAGTGGGACAGGGGGAGTGAACACTGAAGCTTTCTTT
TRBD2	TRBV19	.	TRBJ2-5	CASSPLAGEFETQYF	TGTGCCAGTAGCCCCTTAGCGGGAGAGTTTGAGACCCAGTACTTC
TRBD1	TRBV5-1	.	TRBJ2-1	CASSLVQGAYNEQFF	TGCGCCAGCAGCTTGGTCCAGGGGGCCTACAATGAGCAGTTCTTC
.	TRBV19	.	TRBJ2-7	CASSTLAVGPYEQYF	TGTGCCAGTAGTACCTTAGCGGTGGGGCCCTACGAGCAGTACTTC
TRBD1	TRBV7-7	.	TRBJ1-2	CASSLPDRGIGGTGYYGYTF	TGTGCCAGCAGCCTCCCAGACAGGGGAATCGGTGGGACGGGCTATTATGGCTACACCTTC
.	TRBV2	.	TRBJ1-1	CASNILNTEAFF	TGTGCCAGTAATATCCTGAACACTGAAGCTTTCTTT
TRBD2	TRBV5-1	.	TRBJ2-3	CASRTSGEGTDTQYF	TGCGCCAGCCGGACTAGCGGGGAAGGCACAGATACGCAGTATTTT
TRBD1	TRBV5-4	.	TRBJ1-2	CASSLQGVGGYTF	TGTGCCAGCAGCTTGCAGGGGGTCGGTGGCTACACCTTC
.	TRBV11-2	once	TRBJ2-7	CASSPGVIHEQYF	TGTGCCAGCAGCCCCGGGGTCATCCACGAGCAGTACTTC
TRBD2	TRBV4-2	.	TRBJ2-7	CASSQEGGGTKVHEQYF	TGTGCCAGCAGCCAAGAAGGCGGGGGGACGAAGGTCCACGAGCAGTACTTC
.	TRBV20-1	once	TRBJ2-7	CSARNQGEQYF	TGCAGTGCGAGGAATCAGGGAGAGCAGTACTTC
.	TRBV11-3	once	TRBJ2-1	CASSHRPAAWSSYNEQFF	TGTGCCAGCAGTCACCGCCCGGCGGCCTGGAGCTCCTACAATGAGCAGTTCTTC
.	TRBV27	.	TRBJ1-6	CASSLEQRNSPLHF	TGTGCCAGCAGTTTGGAACAGCGGAATTCACCCCTCCACTTT
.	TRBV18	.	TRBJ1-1	CASSLHVNTEAFF	TGTGCCAGCTCTTTACACGTGAACACTGAAGCTTTCTTT
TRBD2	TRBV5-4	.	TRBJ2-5	CASSPGGAGETQYF	TGTGCCAGCAGCCCGGGAGGGGCGGGAGAGACCCAGTACTTC
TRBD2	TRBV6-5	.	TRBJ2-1	CASSSPGLDNEQFF	TGTGCCAGCAGTTCCCCGGGACTAGATAATGAGCAGTTCTTC
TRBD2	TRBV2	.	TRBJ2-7	CASSVREGLGEQYF	TGTGCCAGCAGTGTGCGGGAGGGCCTGGGTGAGCAGTACTTC
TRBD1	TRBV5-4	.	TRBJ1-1	CATHWDRNTEAFF	TGTGCCACCCATTGGGACAGAAACACTGAAGCTTTCTTT
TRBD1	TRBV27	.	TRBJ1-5	CASSGQGVGNQPQHF	TGTGCCAGCAGCGGACAGGGAGTAGGCAATCAGCCCCAGCATTTT
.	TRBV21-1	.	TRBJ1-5	CATPTGQPQHF	TGTGCCACTCCGACAGGGCAGCCCCAGCATTTT
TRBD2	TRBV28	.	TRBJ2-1	CASHTVAGPSYNEQFF	TGTGCCAGTCACACCGTAGCGGGGCCTTCCTACAATGAGCAGTTCTTC
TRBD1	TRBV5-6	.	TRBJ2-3	CASRRTGQGGDTQYF	TGTGCCAGCCGCCGGACGGGACAGGGCGGAGATACGCAGTATTTT
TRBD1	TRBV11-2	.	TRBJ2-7	CASSPGTGAYEQYF	TGTGCCAGCAGCCCCGGGACAGGGGCCTACGAGCAGTACTTC
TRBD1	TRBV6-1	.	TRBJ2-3	CASRPGQGPTDTQYF	TGTGCCAGCAGACCCGGACAGGGCCCCACAGATACGCAGTATTTT
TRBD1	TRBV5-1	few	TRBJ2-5	CASSLGQGVGETQYF	TGCGCCAGCAGCTTGGGACAGGGGGTAGGGGAGACCCAGTACTTC
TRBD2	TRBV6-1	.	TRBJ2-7	CASRRTSDSYEQYF	TGTGCCAGCAGGCGGACTAGCGACTCCTACGAGCAGTACTTC
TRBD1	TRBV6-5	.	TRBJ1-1	CASSYRQGEAFF	TGTGCCAGCAGTTATAGACAGGGGGAAGCTTTCTTT
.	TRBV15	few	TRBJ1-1	CATSLGGNTEAFF	TGTGCCACCTCTCTGGGGGGTAACACTGAAGCTTTCTTT
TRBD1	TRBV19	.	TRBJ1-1	CASSIPGTGEVLNTEAFF	TGTGCCAGTAGCATACCCGGGACAGGGGAAGTTTTGAACACTGAAGCTTTCTTT